The subject of this entry is one T cell receptor (beta chain). This likely reflects a read error, since a far larger clone is one base away. Germline V gene data show CDR1 as GTSNPN and CDR2 as SVGIG (reference sequence). This CDR3 is built from 16 residues. The repertoire was sequenced with immunoSEQ multiplex PCR; TCRdb's copy has only in-frame clones and lacks some. Of approximately 500,000 clones detected, more than 65% appear once; the ten largest clones hold approximately 12%. This sample was taken from a study of shared clonotypes between healthy human individuals. The TCR comes from a woman aged 40 to 50 in good health. Some clones in this sample may be carry-over from other donors' samples. The rearrangement links TRBV30 to TRBJ2-5; 7 nucleotides match TRBD2. Material: PBMCs. CDR3 loop: CTWKTVRLAAKETQYF. For the CDR3, the DNA is TGTACCTGGAAGACGGTTCGCCTAGCGGCCAAAGAGACCCAGTACTTC.